The 20 T cell receptor beta chains given below trace back to one sample, sequenced in a study of patients and donors after allogeneic stem cell transplantation. TCRdb processed the RT-PCR reads anew with MiXCR; each CDR3 protein has one entry. This sample has 800,000 to 1,000,000 distinct CDR3 sequences, with about a sixth found just once. Sequenced sample: blood, either unsorted or a sorted T cell fraction (not recorded which). The receptors stem from a human donor who was either an allogeneic HSCT recipient or a stem cell or donor lymphocyte infusion donor (not recorded which). It is not recorded whose cells these are; they may come from a transplant donor.

The CDR3 protein is CASSSVGGPSTDTQYF. For the CDR3, the DNA is TGTGCCAGCAGTTCCGTCGGGGGCCCTAGCACAGATACGCAGTATTTT. The chain has TRBV28 and TRBJ2-3; D is perhaps TRBD1 or TRBD2 (6 bases each). Germline CDR1 MDHEN, CDR2 SYDVKM. The CDR3 loop spans 16 amino acids. Trimming took 4 bases from V and 0 from J, leaving 14 bases between them.

This clonotype was detected many times. The gene calls are TRBV27 and TRBJ2-1, with a possible D match to TRBD2 (6 bases). V shed 3 bases and J shed 9 bases, with 9 bases lying between them. Germline values: CDR1 MNHEY, CDR2 SMNVEV (reference sequence). CDR3 length: 12 residues. The CDR3 protein is CASSLAGSEQFF. The CDR3 DNA sequence: TGTGCCAGCAGTTTGGCGGGAAGTGAGCAGTTCTTC.

This clonotype has just a few counts. J is TRBJ1-3 and V is TRBV5-5, with D unresolved. CDR1 and CDR2 from the germline V gene are SGHKS and YYEKEE (reference sequence). The CDR3 is 15 amino acids. With 4 bases removed from V and 2 bases from J, the gap between germline ends came to 13 bases. The DNA for the CDR3 is TGTGCCAGCAGCCGCGTTCGAAGTGCTGGAAACACCATATATTTT. Translation: CASSRVRSAGNTIYF.

This clonotype was counted once. The chain employs TRBV30 and TRBJ2-3, with D possibly being TRBD2 (6 bases). The CDR3 sequence is 16 residues long. Germline-derived CDR1 and CDR2 are GTSNPN and SVGIG (reference sequence). V lost 1 base to trimming and J lost 0 bases, with 14 bases between them. The CDR3 coding sequence is TGTGCCTGGAGTGACGAAACCGGGACTAGCACAGATACGCAGTATTTT. Translating gives CAWSDETGTSTDTQYF.

J is TRBJ2-3 and V is TRBV2; D perhaps matches TRBD2 (5 bases). The CDR3 has 13 amino acids. V lost 7 bases to trimming and J lost 2 bases, with 10 bases between them. The germline gives CDR1 SNHLY, CDR2 FYNNEI. The CDR3 is CASKGEFTDTQYF. The CDR3 nucleotides read TGTGCCAGCAAGGGAGAGTTCACAGATACGCAGTATTTT. Full variable domain (remainder filled in from reference TRBV2 and TRBJ2-3): EPEVTQTPSHQVTQMGQEVILRCVPISNHLYFYWYRQILGQKVEFLVSFYNNEISEKSEIFDDQFSVERPDGSNFTLKIRSTKLEDSAMYFCASKGEFTDTQYFGPGTRLTVL.

The chain carries TRBV7-3 and TRBJ1-2; D call uncertain. CDR1 SGHTA and CDR2 FQGTGA come from the germline V gene. Trimming pared 2 bases from V and 2 bases from J, leaving 12 bases between. The CDR3 sequence is 15 residues long. CDR3 sequence reads: CASSLLAGANYGYTF. The CDR3 DNA reads TGTGCCAGCAGCTTACTGGCGGGTGCCAACTATGGCTACACCTTC.

The CDR3 sequence is CASSFTGGSGNTIYF. CDR3 bases: TGTGCCAGCAGCTTTACAGGGGGCTCCGGAAACACCATATATTTT. The chain uses TRBV13 and TRBJ1-3; TRBD1 agrees at 9 bases. Germline CDR1 and CDR2: PRHDT and FYEKMQ (reference sequence). The CDR3 is made up of 15 amino acids. The trim removed 3 bases at V and 4 bases at J, leaving 4 bases unmatched.

This chain uses TRBV5-4 with TRBJ2-1; no clear D. With 0 bases removed from V and 2 bases from J, the gap between germline ends came to 9 bases. Germline CDR1 SGHNT, CDR2 YYREEE (reference sequence). The CDR3 is 15 residues long. CDR3 in DNA: TGTGCCAGCAGCTTGGCCGCGAGGCCCTACAATGAGCAGTTCTTC. Translated, it gives CASSLAARPYNEQFF.

This clonotype was counted between two and nine times. This CDR3 reads CASTSVGLEGHSGNTIYF. For the CDR3, the DNA is TGTGCCAGCACTTCCGTCGGCCTGGAGGGCCACTCTGGAAACACCATATATTTT. The chain recombines TRBV6-1 with TRBJ1-3; D is ambiguous. V was trimmed by 7 bases and J by 0 bases, leaving 22 bases between them. Germline CDR1 reads MNHNS; CDR2 reads SASEGT. This CDR3 has 18 residues.

The chain is built from TRBV7-2 and TRBJ2-3, with D unclear. Germline CDR1 SGHTA, CDR2 FQGNSA. The CDR3 is made up of 15 amino acids. Trimming left V 1 base short and J 2 bases short, with 10 bases between. The DNA for the CDR3 is TGTGCCAGCAGCTTAGTAGGGTCAGCCACAGATACGCAGTATTTT. Residues: CASSLVGSATDTQYF. Complete variable domain (other parts from reference TRBV7-2 and TRBJ2-3): GAGVSQSPSNKVTEKGKDVELRCDPISGHTALYWYRQSLGQGLEFLIYFQGNSAPDKSGLPSDRFSAERTGGSVSTLTIQRTQQEDSAVYLCASSLVGSATDTQYFGPGTRLTVL.

There are many counts of this clonotype. CDR3 region: CASIPGDTDTQYF. The CDR3 bases are TGTGCCAGCATCCCCGGGGATACAGATACGCAGTATTTT. The chain carries TRBV12-3 or TRBV12-4 and TRBJ2-3, with D possibly matching TRBD2 (5 bases). The CDR3 has 13 residues. V was pared by 7 bases and J by 3 bases, with 11 bases between.

The V and J genes are TRBV7-9 and TRBJ1-2; D is unresolved. The CDR3 is 12 amino acids. V lost 5 bases and J 5 bases, leaving 9 bases between the germline ends. The V gene's germline CDR1 is SEHNR and CDR2 FQNEAQ (reference sequence). DNA of the CDR3: TGTGCCAGCAGCCCACCCCCTTATGGCTACACCTTC. This translates into CASSPPPYGYTF. Full variable domain (outside the CDR3, taken from reference TRBV7-9 and TRBJ1-2): DTGVSQNPRHKITKRGQNVTFRCDPISEHNRLYWYRQTLGQGPEFLTYFQNEAQLEKSRLLSDRFSAERPKGSFSTLEIQRTEQGDSAMYLCASSPPPYGYTFGSGTRLTVV.

This clonotype showed up just a few times. This chain connects TRBV6-1 to TRBJ1-6, with 7 nucleotides matching TRBD1. Germline loops: CDR1 MNHNS, CDR2 SASEGT. V trimming: 6 bases; J trimming: 7 bases; junction bases outside the gene matches: 6. This CDR3 is 14 amino acids long. CDR3 loop: CASRLGGLNSPLHF. The CDR3 nucleotides are TGTGCCAGCAGACTAGGGGGCTTGAATTCACCCCTCCACTTT.

This clonotype has only a few counts. This rearrangement joins TRBV5-1 to TRBJ2-3; 10 positions match TRBD1. J was trimmed by 7 bases and V by 0 bases; bases with no gene match: 5. CDR1 and CDR2 (germline): SGHRS, YFSETQ. The CDR3 contains 15 residues. Written as DNA, the CDR3 is TGCGCCAGCAGCTTGGCAGGGGACAGGGGAAATACGCAGTATTTT. Translation: CASSLAGDRGNTQYF. Variable domain in full (rest from reference TRBV5-1 and TRBJ2-3): KAGVTQTPRYLIKTRGQQVTLSCSPISGHRSVSWYQQTPGQGLQFLFEYFSETQRNKGNFPGRFSGRQFSNSRSEMNVSTLELGDSALYLCASSLAGDRGNTQYFGPGTRLTVL.

The chain couples TRBV7-7 to TRBJ2-1; 11 bases line up with TRBD2. The germline CDR1 and CDR2 sequences are SSHAT and FNYEAQ (reference sequence). Trimming removed 3 bases from V and 6 bases from J; junction bases left unmatched: 4. The CDR3 runs 15 residues. The CDR3 DNA reads TGTGCCAGCAGCTTCAATAGCGGGAGGGCCAATGAGCAGTTCTTC. Encoded protein: CASSFNSGRANEQFF.

This clonotype has just one count. The V gene is TRBV4-3, the J gene TRBJ2-2; 8 nucleotides agree with TRBD1. V lost 1 base, J lost 4 bases, and 11 bases stayed unmatched. The CDR3 contains 18 residues. Germline values: CDR1 LGHNA, CDR2 YSLEER. In nucleotides, the CDR3 is TGCGCCAGCAGCCAAGTGGTTTGGGGGACAGGACCCACCGGGGAGCTGTTTTTT. It specifies CASSQVVWGTGPTGELFF.

This clonotype was observed a few times. This chain uses TRBV6-1 with TRBJ1-5; D remains unclear. This CDR3 has 17 residues. The germline gives CDR1 MNHNS, CDR2 SASEGT. Trimming removed 8 bases from V and 1 base from J, with 21 bases in between. The CDR3 nucleotides read TGTGCCAGCTCCGTGGCAGGCCGTTCCGTCAGCAATCAGCCCCAGCATTTT. This translates into CASSVAGRSVSNQPQHF.

There are a few counts of this clonotype. The chain carries TRBV7-9 and TRBJ2-1, with D maybe TRBD2 (6 bases). Germline V CDR1 and CDR2: SEHNR, FQNEAQ (reference sequence). V shed 8 bases and J shed 5 bases, with 19 bases lying between them. CDR3 length: 15 residues. In nucleotides, the CDR3 is TGTGCCAGCTCCCTAAGGACTAAACTTCACAATGAGCAGTTCTTC. It specifies CASSLRTKLHNEQFF.

This clonotype was counted many times. This chain links TRBV20-1 with TRBJ2-2; 7 nucleotides agree with TRBD1. The length of the CDR3 is 13 residues. V trimming: 4 bases; J trimming: 4 bases; junction bases outside the gene matches: 3. Germline V gene sequence: CDR1 DFQATT, CDR2 SNEGSKA (reference sequence). The CDR3 DNA is TGCAGTGCTACGGGACAGCCCACCGGGGAGCTGTTTTTT. It translates to CSATGQPTGELFF.

The chain couples TRBV5-1 to TRBJ2-1; 16 bases align to TRBD2. Losses at the gene ends were 4 bases for V and 7 bases for J; bases not matched to a gene: 11. The CDR3 is 18 amino acids. In germline, CDR1 is SGHRS, CDR2 YFSETQ. Here the CDR3 reads CASSRGTSGRASGNEQFF. The CDR3 nucleotides are TGCGCCAGCAGCCGAGGGACTAGCGGGAGGGCCTCAGGTAATGAGCAGTTCTTC. The full variable domain, completed using reference TRBV5-1 and TRBJ2-1, is KAGVTQTPRYLIKTRGQQVTLSCSPISGHRSVSWYQQTPGQGLQFLFEYFSETQRNKGNFPGRFSGRQFSNSRSEMNVSTLELGDSALYLCASSRGTSGRASGNEQFFGPGTRLTVL.